This T cell receptor (beta chain) was captured by sequencing in a study of beta chain features in type 1 diabetes. General observations from the study: Researchers report that Type 1 diabetes patients had moderately but significantly shorter TCRB CDR3s across all four CD4+ subsets.

This clone appeared a few times. Its antigen remains unidentified. As every portion of the isolated RNA was reverse transcribed, the sequencing read expressed TCRB transcripts. The assay was immunoSEQ multiplex PCR, and TCRdb's table has in-frame clones only and misses some. Of 810,000 or so clones listed, 15% to 20% are singletons. V gave up 5 bases and J gave up 9 bases, with 16 bases separating them. There are 13 residues in the CDR3. Germline assignment: CDR1 SGHTA and CDR2 FQGNSA. V usage is TRBV7-2 and J usage is TRBJ1-1; D is undetermined. This sequence originates from a woman aged 18-35 years in good health. Sequenced material: naive CD4+ T cells from blood. For the CDR3, the DNA is TGTGCCAGCAGCCCCGATGGGCCGACGAAAGCTTTCTTT. Translating gives CASSPDGPTKAFF.